The sequence of this TCR beta chain was determined in a study of cytomegalovirus exposure and HLA in healthy donors. Study context: Among about 179 million T cells, an earlier analysis found 120 million or so unique TCR beta sequences.

PCR amplification relied on 60 Vbeta primers (plus 13 Jbeta primers). Method: immunoSEQ multiplex PCR; TCRdb's copy keeps in-frame clones and lacks some. Of 250,000 to 350,000 clones detected, just over 85% appear once; the ten largest clones hold roughly 4%. V shed 10 bases and J 6 bases; nucleotides not matched to a gene: 11. Germline V gives CDR1 MNHEY, CDR2 SMNVEV (reference sequence). CDR3 length: 13 amino acids. A remark on this clone: Antigen unknown.

General study points: An analysis that came later showed most CMV-associated TCR beta chains appearing HLA-restricted. Earlier findings revealed that most TCR beta V segments proved productive either about 87% or about 30% of the time. Researchers left out some V segments, among them TRBV6-2 and TRBV6-3, as indistinguishable.

The receptor was isolated from a man aged 35 to 55 in good health and CMV-seropositive. V usage is TRBV27 and J usage is TRBJ1-2; 7 bases agree with TRBD1. Sequenced: PBMCs. For the CDR3, the DNA is TGTGCCATCCGGGACAGTTACTATCATGGCTACACCTTC. This sequence encodes CAIRDSYYHGYTF.